One sample yielded the 17 T cell receptor beta chains listed below, sequenced in a study of blood T cell repertoires in COVID-19. Using immunoSEQ multiplex PCR, the repertoire was profiled, and TCRdb retains in-frame clones only, with some absent. Of roughly 380,000 clones listed, approximately 91% are singletons. Sequencing was carried out using peripheral blood. The receptors originated from a middle-aged woman with COVID-19, enrolled during active disease.

This clone was found a few times. The chain joins TRBV5-6 to TRBJ1-4, with D unresolved. Deletions cut 1 base from V and 0 bases from J, with 10 bases between. This CDR3 comprises 16 residues. Germline V CDR1 and CDR2: SGHDT, YYEEEE. Here the CDR3 reads CASSLTVRATNEKLFF. CDR3 DNA sequence: TGTGCCAGCAGCTTGACAGTTCGTGCAACTAATGAAAAACTGTTTTTT.

The chain combines TRBV19 with TRBJ1-5, with 10 nucleotides matching TRBD1. Germline V lookup: CDR1 LNHDA, CDR2 SQIVND (reference sequence). The CDR3 totals 21 residues. Trimming removed 7 bases from V and 4 bases from J; junction bases left unmatched: 25. The CDR3 sequence: CASTRFRMTGTGDRRNQPQHF. The CDR3 DNA reads as TGTGCCAGTACTCGGTTCCGAATGACCGGGACAGGGGACCGGAGGAATCAGCCCCAGCATTTT. Combining the CDR3 with reference TRBV19 and TRBJ1-5 gives the whole variable domain DGGITQSPKYLFRKEGQNVTLSCEQNLNHDAMYWYRQDPGQGLRLIYYSQIVNDFQKGDIAEGYSVSREKKESFPLTVTSAQKNPTAFYLCASTRFRMTGTGDRRNQPQHFGDGTRLSIL.

The chain uses TRBV7-9 and TRBJ1-2; D might be TRBD1 (6 bases). This CDR3 has 12 amino acids. Deletions cut 1 base from V and 7 bases from J, with 7 bases between. Germline lookup yields CDR1 SEHNR and CDR2 FQNEAQ (reference sequence). As DNA, the CDR3 is TGTGCCAGCAGCTTAGAACAGGGTGGCTACACCTTC. Translated, it gives CASSLEQGGYTF.

The chain couples TRBV5-1 to TRBJ1-1; 7 bases are shared with TRBD1. In germline, CDR1 is SGHRS, CDR2 YFSETQ. The length of the CDR3 is 14 residues. V shed 0 bases, J shed 4 bases, and the junction held 3 bases outside the gene matches. The CDR3 DNA follows: TGCGCCAGCAGCTTGGATCAGGGGGGCACTGAAGCTTTCTTT. Amino acid sequence: CASSLDQGGTEAFF.

The chain carries TRBV27 and TRBJ1-2; no definite D call. CDR3 size: 13 residues. The V and J ends lost 0 bases and 7 bases respectively, with 9 bases between them. CDR1 MNHEY and CDR2 SMNVEV come from the germline V gene (reference sequence). CDR3 sequence reads: CASSLSSTTGYTF. CDR3 nucleotides: TGTGCCAGCAGTTTATCCTCCACAACTGGCTACACCTTC.

The gene calls are TRBV5-8 and TRBJ1-2; 9 nucleotides align to TRBD1. V shed 4 bases, J shed 4 bases, and the junction held 8 bases outside the gene matches. Germline values: CDR1 SGHTS, CDR2 YDEGEE. CDR3 length: 15 amino acids. CDR3 coding DNA: TGTGCCAGCAGCCCCAGGACAGGGGCGACCTATGGCTACACCTTC. Encoded protein: CASSPRTGATYGYTF.

V gene TRBV6-1 combines with J gene TRBJ1-1; TRBD1 matches at 10 bases. CDR3 length: 16 residues. V shed 4 bases, J shed 5 bases, and the junction held 10 bases outside the gene matches. Germline CDR1 is MNHNS and CDR2 is SASEGT. The CDR3 region is CASSAAGTGEGTEAFF. In DNA form, the CDR3 reads TGTGCCAGCAGTGCGGCCGGGACAGGGGAAGGGACTGAAGCTTTCTTT.

The J gene is TRBJ2-7, the V gene TRBV5-1; D ambiguous. The CDR3 extends over 15 amino acids. The germline gives CDR1 SGHRS, CDR2 YFSETQ. Trimming removed 0 bases from V and 0 bases from J, with 10 bases in between. CDR3 bases: TGCGCCAGCAGCTTGGGGGCAGGTAACTCCTACGAGCAGTACTTC. It specifies CASSLGAGNSYEQYF.

This clone occurred a few times. The CDR3: CASSLAYRWAGNYNEQFF. CDR3 bases: TGTGCCAGCAGCTTAGCGTATAGGTGGGCAGGGAACTACAATGAGCAGTTCTTC. The chain has TRBV11-3 and TRBJ2-1; maybe TRBD1 (5 bases). CDR1 is SGHNT, CDR2 YENEEA, per germline. Trimming shortened V by 1 base and J by 3 bases, and 19 bases separated the two germline ends. The CDR3 has 18 residues.

V is TRBV5-1 and J is TRBJ1-1; D not certain. Per the germline V gene, CDR1 is SGHRS and CDR2 is YFSETQ. Trimming pared 1 base from V and 0 bases from J, leaving 7 bases between. The CDR3 is made up of 14 amino acids. The CDR3 sequence is CASSLLSVNTEAFF. The CDR3 DNA is TGCGCCAGCAGCTTGCTTTCCGTGAACACTGAAGCTTTCTTT.

The CDR3 DNA reads as TGTGCCAGCAGTTACTATGCCGAGGTTTCCTATGGCTACACCTTC. Protein sequence: CASSYYAEVSYGYTF. The chain couples TRBV6-5 to TRBJ1-2, with no clear D. The V end was cut by 1 base, the J end by 4 bases, with 13 bases between. The CDR3 sequence is 15 residues long. Germline V gene sequence: CDR1 MNHEY, CDR2 SVGAGI.

The CDR3 is CASSPPQGGYTF. The CDR3 region has the DNA TGTGCCAGCAGCCCACCCCAGGGGGGCTACACCTTC. The chain employs TRBV7-9 and TRBJ1-2, with a tentative D call TRBD1 (6 bases). The CDR3 loop spans 12 amino acids. Germline V gene lookup returns CDR1 SEHNR and CDR2 FQNEAQ (reference sequence). V lost 5 bases to trimming and J lost 8 bases, with 12 bases between them.

The chain uses TRBV28 and TRBJ1-6; D may be TRBD1 (5 bases). V lost 9 bases, J lost 7 bases, and 16 bases lay in between. Germline V gene lookup returns CDR1 MDHEN and CDR2 SYDVKM. The CDR3 has 14 amino acids. CDR3 bases: TGTGCCAGTCGACTGACAGAACGAAATTCACCCCTCCACTTT. Encoded protein: CASRLTERNSPLHF.

This rearrangement joins TRBV6-2 or TRBV6-3 to TRBJ2-7, with 10 nucleotides matching TRBD1. V lost 6 bases and J lost 9; bases outside the gene matches: 8. Germline values: CDR1 MNHEY, CDR2 SVGEGT. The CDR3 consists of 13 residues. CDR3 in amino acids: CASSPGTGVRQYF. CDR3 coding DNA: TGTGCCAGCAGCCCCGGGACAGGGGTAAGGCAGTACTTC.

The chain has TRBV27 and TRBJ2-3, with 8 positions matching TRBD1. The CDR3 contains 14 residues. Trimming removed 4 bases from V and 6 bases from J; junction bases left unmatched: 6. CDR1 is MNHEY and CDR2 is SMNVEV in the germline V gene (reference sequence). DNA of the CDR3: TGTGCCAGCAGTTCCCGACAGGGGATGGATACGCAGTATTTT. Its protein product is CASSSRQGMDTQYF.

V usage is TRBV7-3 and J usage is TRBJ1-1; no firm D call. The germline V and J ends were trimmed by 0 bases and 3 bases, with 11 bases remaining between them. The length of the CDR3 is 15 residues. CDR1 is SGHTA and CDR2 is FQGTGA in the germline V gene. In DNA form, the CDR3 reads TGTGCCAGCAGCTTAACTTATAGCCCCGACACTGAAGCTTTCTTT. Its translation is CASSLTYSPDTEAFF.

The genes are TRBV6-5 and TRBJ1-5; TRBD1 matches 8 bases. Germline V gene sequence: CDR1 MNHEY, CDR2 SVGAGI. The CDR3 runs 15 residues. Trimming at V came to 2 bases and at J to 6 bases, leaving 6 bases not matched to a gene. CDR3: CASSYQQGGGQPQHF. In DNA form, the CDR3 reads TGTGCCAGCAGTTACCAACAGGGGGGAGGTCAGCCCCAGCATTTT.